This TCR beta chain was recovered during a study of post-analysis software for immune sequencing data (dated by TCRdb to between 2015 and 2016). Notes on the research overall: The recorded disease courses included relapsing-remitting, secondary progressive and progressive-relapsing multiple sclerosis, and some patients had no subtype annotation. A subset of samples was prepared in parallel using single-end sample barcoding, then pooled and co-amplified after Illumina adapter ligation. The patient repertoires were set against about eleven previously published healthy control repertoires from donors whose ages ranged from about 6 to 25 years. Summary of the overall study and its limitations: Significantly lower normalized Chao1 diversity was found in multiple sclerosis patients than in controls, suggesting substantial peripheral T-cell clonal expansion. Direct clustering with F measure showed strong co-clustering of samples prepared in the same batch, prompting a batch-effect correction. The control group was slightly older than the multiple sclerosis patient group.

Libraries were built with PCR. This sample was sequenced with an Illumina HiSeq 2500. To reduce PCR and sequencing biases, unique molecular identifiers were incorporated into the TCR beta cDNA libraries. Per 1 to 10 million input T cells, roughly 0.5 million cDNA molecules were obtained, such that each molecule approximated one T cell. The patient libraries were prepared and sequenced using the same protocol as the earlier healthy control dataset. Samples belonging to the same batch were prepared together, multiplexed and sequenced on a shared HiSeq lane. As for the original processing: Raw barcoded reads were processed with MIGEC, discarding single-read molecular identifier groups before consensus assembly and CDR3 extraction. VDJtools was used for post-analysis of the clonotype tables, and diversity was normalized by down-sampling every dataset to the size of the smallest sample. To correct batch-related cross-sample contamination, repertoire overlap clustering matched CDR3 amino acid sequences but not nucleotide sequences. The public reads were run again by TCRdb, first through fastp at Q25 and then through MiXCR, and only productive beta chains were kept. Every CDR3 protein is listed once, alongside the most common genes and DNA of its rows. These V and J calls rely on TCRdb rather than the paper's analysis. The sample has hundreds of thousands of distinct CDR3 sequences on record, roughly 47% of them singletons. Clones ranked in the top ten supply about 1.5% of the sample.

As for this clonotype: Its antigen is unknown. Base qualities are not at hand, and no much larger clone is one base apart.

To demonstrate the VDJtools post-analysis software, TCR beta repertoires were profiled from the peripheral blood of more than ten young patients with multiple sclerosis. The patients with multiple sclerosis were children and adolescents between roughly 6 and 17 years of age. Sequenced material: blood. The source of this sequence is a girl aged 10-17 years with multiple sclerosis.

The DNA sequence is given as TGTGCCAGCAGTTACGCGGGCTACGAGCAGTACGTC. This encodes CASSYAGYEQYV. The chain couples TRBV6-5 to TRBJ2-7, and TRBD2 may be the D gene, going by 5 matching bases. CDR1 and CDR2, looked up from the germline V gene, are MNHEY and SVGAGI. Measured from the cysteine to the valine, the CDR3 is 12 residues long. Just the 36-base CDR3 DNA is kept, in frame starting at base 1. V loses 2 bases of germline sequence and J loses 3 bases, and the interval between the two ends is 5 bases.